Listed below are T cell receptor beta chains from one sample, sequenced in a study of cytomegalovirus exposure and HLA in healthy donors. Repertoires were generated with immunoSEQ multiplex PCR, while TCRdb's copy carries only in-frame clones and drops some. The sample comprises 150,000 to 200,000 clones, 70% to 85% of which are singletons, and 4.3% rests with the top ten. Sequencing used PBMCs. Receptor source: a man aged 40-49 years in good health and CMV-seronegative. The CDR3 runs from the conserved cysteine through the conserved F or W. D genes are given only for firm matches. For some rows the clone size is stated as once, few or many, or as a class when expanded; others skip it.

NA | TRBJ2-5 | TRBD1 | TRBV6-1 | TGTGCCAGCAGCCGCCGGGACAGGCAAGAGACCCAGTACTTC | CASSRRDRQETQYF
NA | TRBJ2-2 | TRBD1 | TRBV7-9 | TGTGCCAGCAGCCCCGGACAGGGGGAGAGCGCCGGGGAGCTGTTTTTT | CASSPGQGESAGELFF
NA | TRBJ1-5 | NA | TRBV27 | TGTGCCAGCAGTTTCCGTCAGGGCTGGGGTCAGCCCCAGCATTTT | CASSFRQGWGQPQHF
NA | TRBJ1-6 | NA | TRBV9 | TGTGCCAGCAGCGCGACAAGGGGGAATTCACCCCTCCACTTT | CASSATRGNSPLHF
NA | TRBJ2-6 | NA | TRBV11-2 | TGTGCCAGCAGCCCGACAAGCTCTGGGGCCAACGTCCTGACTTTC | CASSPTSSGANVLTF
NA | TRBJ2-2 | TRBD1 | TRBV6-6 | TGTGCCACACAGGGGCACACGAACACCGGGGAGCTGTTTTTT | CATQGHTNTGELFF
few | TRBJ1-1 | NA | TRBV9 | TGTGCCAGCAGCGTAGACGGCAGGGAGGCCACTGAAGCTTTCTTT | CASSVDGREATEAFF
once | TRBJ2-7 | NA | TRBV5-1 | TGCGCCAGCAGCTTGGGGTTTCGGGGAAACGAGCAGTACTTC | CASSLGFRGNEQYF
NA | TRBJ1-2 | NA | TRBV4-3 | TGCGCCAGCAGACTTGGGACAACGGATAGCTATGGCTACACCTTC | CASRLGTTDSYGYTF
few | TRBJ2-5 | TRBD2 | TRBV5-1 | TGCGCCAGCAGCTTAGCCGGTGGGACTAGTCAGGAGACCCAGTACTTC | CASSLAGGTSQETQYF
NA | TRBJ1-1 | NA | TRBV18 | TGTGCCAGCTCACCAGGTGGTGTTAGGGGCACTGAAGCTTTCTTT | CASSPGGVRGTEAFF
few | TRBJ2-5 | NA | TRBV15 | TGTGCCACCAGCAGAGTTCTGGGGCGGGGAGAGACCCAGTACTTC | CATSRVLGRGETQYF